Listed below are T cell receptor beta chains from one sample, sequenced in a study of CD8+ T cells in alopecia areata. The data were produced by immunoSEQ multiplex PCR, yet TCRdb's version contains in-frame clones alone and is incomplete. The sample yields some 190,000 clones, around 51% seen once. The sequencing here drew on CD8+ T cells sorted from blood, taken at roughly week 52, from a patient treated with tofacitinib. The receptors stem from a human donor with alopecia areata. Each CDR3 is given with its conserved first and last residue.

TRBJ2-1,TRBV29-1,CSVGDRGLYNEQFF
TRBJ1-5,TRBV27,CASSLSAGTGGDMMCF
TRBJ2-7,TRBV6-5,CASTPGGNGHEQYF
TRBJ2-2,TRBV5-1,CASSLGLAGPSNTGELFF
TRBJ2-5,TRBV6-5,CASSPTTGSETQYF
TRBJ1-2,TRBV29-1,CSVDVGRVGYGYTF
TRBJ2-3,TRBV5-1,CASSLVSTDTQYF
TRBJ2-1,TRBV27,CASTSDNEQFF
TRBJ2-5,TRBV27,CASSFEPGLSGTQYF
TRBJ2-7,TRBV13,CASSTPGAEQYF
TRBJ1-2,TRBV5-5,CASSAPGRYGYTF
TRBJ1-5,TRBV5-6,CASSLGVNQPQHF
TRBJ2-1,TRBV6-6,CASIHSGGANEQFF
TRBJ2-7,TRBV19,CASSYPGTYEQYF
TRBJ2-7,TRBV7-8,CASSQAENYEQYF
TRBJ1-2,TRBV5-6,CASSLGQALYGYTF
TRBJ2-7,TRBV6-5,CASSFGTGDEQYF
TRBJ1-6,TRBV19,CASSLRADSYNSPLHF
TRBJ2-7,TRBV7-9,CASSPGRVPYEQYF
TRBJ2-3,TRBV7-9,CASSPPTGTATDTQYF
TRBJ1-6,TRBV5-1,CASSTGDSNLSPLHF
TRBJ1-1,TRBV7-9,CASSPSREENTEAFF
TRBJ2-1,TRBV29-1,CSVEDRGGLEQFF
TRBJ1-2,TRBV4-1,CASSQGYSLGGPYGYTF
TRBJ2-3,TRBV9,CASSPAPQSTDTQYF
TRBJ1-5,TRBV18,CASSLTGTGVNQPQHF
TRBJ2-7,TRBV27,CASSPGRYYEQYF
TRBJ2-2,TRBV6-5,CASSPGTAYTGELFF
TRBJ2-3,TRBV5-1,CASSLAVTGGSDTQYF
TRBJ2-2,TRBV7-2,CASSPNGGASTGELFF
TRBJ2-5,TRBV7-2,CASSLRPWGQETQYF
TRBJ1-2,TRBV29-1,CSVDLGEGYGYTF
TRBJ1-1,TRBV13,CASSHGKLEAFF
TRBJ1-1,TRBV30,CAWSVTGSTEAFF
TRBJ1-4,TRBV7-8,CASSLGTEKLFF
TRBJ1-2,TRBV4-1,CASSHGGSGTGYTF
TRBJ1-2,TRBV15,CATSRDPDYGYTF
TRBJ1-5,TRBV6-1,CASSEGLGNQPQHF
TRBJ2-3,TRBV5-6,CASSRDLSTDTQYF
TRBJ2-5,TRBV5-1,CASSLVGQGEKTQYF
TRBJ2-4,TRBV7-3,CASSPQGQGDPKNIQYF